The rows below give T cell receptor beta chains drawn from one sample of a study of shared T cell receptors in the human thymus. Profiling relied on immunoSEQ multiplex PCR, and the TCRdb table lists in-frame clones only, not all of them. The sample has hundreds of thousands of clones, roughly 90% seen once. This sample was also put to use in a study of human thymus T cells.

Sequencing input: thymocytes. These receptor sequences come from a boy under three years old with a congenital heart defect. The conserved cysteine and the conserved F or W are not part of the CDR3 here.

v_call cdr3_aa
TRBV6-5 ASSYEGTGDTGELF
TRBV27 ASSPRTGIPYEQY
TRBV11-2 ASSRGADLYGYT
TRBV20-1 SARLKTQY
TRBV10-3 AIRGDRAYEQY
TRBV29-1 SVPGLAGLQETQY
TRBV27 ASSSRDSPYEQY
TRBV6-1 ASIHHKTGEREQY
TRBV18 ASSTDRGWATDTQY
TRBV19 ASSIDRHPGLLDNEQF
TRBV27 ASSFQRDRGQANEKLF
TRBV30 AWSAPSGRQDEQY
TRBV6-1 ATADTGELF
TRBV19 ASRRRGRAGELF
TRBV7-2 ASSLSSGDRGRPYEQY
TRBV7-2 ASSLEGNGYGYT
TRBV5-1 ASSLRGRGYGYT
TRBV27 ASSSVHRVANEKLF
TRBV30 AWTRQGTSYEQY
TRBV9 ASSVGPQRRMNTEAF
TRBV4-3 ASSQGTGLSNEQF
TRBV30 AWSAPFAGRSYNEQF
TRBV4-3 ASSLGTSGRAETDTQY
TRBV30 AWSQGLAGRHEQY
TRBV18 ASSPLGLPSYEQY
TRBV18 ASSPGTSRYH
TRBV25-1 ASSETLAGGLGREEQY
TRBV7-2 ASSLARTSSYEQY
TRBV19 ASKGPTGSRVEQF
TRBV30 AWSVFRVGETQY
TRBV27 ASSLLAGAYEQY
TRBV28 ASSFKGGRQPQH
TRBV7-9 ASRPGRGADEQY
TRBV7-9 ASSPRNTPTGELF
TRBV11-3 ASSLVGSGRYTEAF
TRBV27 ASKTRESYEQY
TRBV5-1 ASSFREPYNEQF
TRBV28 ASSLEGPPLSTDTQY
TRBV28 ASRTGLAGVYNEQF
TRBV28 ASSLSGDGYT
TRBV5-6 ASSMQGSYGYT
TRBV19 ASSITPGQGANRYEQY
TRBV18 ASHSAGELF
TRBV5-5 ASSFGSGGFYEQY
TRBV28 ASIPRGTGYNEQF
TRBV19 ASSMREKLF
TRBV11-2 ASSLGAATSNYEQY
TRBV29-1 SVGGTGRDTEAF
TRBV28 ASSWGRKTPAGGGLYEQY
TRBV18 ASSTTQGGVYGYT
TRBV2 AFLVGRETQY
TRBV4-1 ASSQAPGQGTGELF
TRBV29-1 SVGVSLRDEQY
TRBV6-1 ASSEPSLGQGICEQY
TRBV19 ASSIGGQMNTEAF
TRBV7-2 ASSIQGSYEQY